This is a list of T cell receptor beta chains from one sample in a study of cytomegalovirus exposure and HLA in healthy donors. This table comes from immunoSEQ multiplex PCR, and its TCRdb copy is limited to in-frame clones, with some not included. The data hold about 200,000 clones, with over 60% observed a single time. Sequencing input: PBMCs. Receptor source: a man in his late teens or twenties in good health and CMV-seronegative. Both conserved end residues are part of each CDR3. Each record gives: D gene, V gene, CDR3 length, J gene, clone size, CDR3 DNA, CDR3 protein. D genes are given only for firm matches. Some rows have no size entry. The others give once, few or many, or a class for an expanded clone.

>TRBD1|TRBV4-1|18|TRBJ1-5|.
TGCGCCAGCAGCCAAGATCGGCAGGGGGCTTATAGCAATCAGCCCCAGCATTTT
CASSQDRQGAYSNQPQHF
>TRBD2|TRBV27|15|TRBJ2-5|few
TGTGCCAGCCGGGAACTAGCGGGGGGGCTACAGACCCAGTACTTC
CASRELAGGLQTQYF
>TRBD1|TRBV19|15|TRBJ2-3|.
TGTGCCAGTAGTATATCGACAGGGGGAACAGATACGCAGTATTTT
CASSISTGGTDTQYF
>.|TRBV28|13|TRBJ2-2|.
TGTGCCAGCAAGGAGGGATCTCCCGGGGAGCTGTTTTTT
CASKEGSPGELFF
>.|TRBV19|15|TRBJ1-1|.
TGTGCCAGTAGTGAGGCGAATTCCATGAACACTGAAGCTTTCTTT
CASSEANSMNTEAFF
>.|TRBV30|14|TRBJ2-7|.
TGTGCCTTAACAATTATGGGAGGCTTTTACGAGCAGTACTTC
CALTIMGGFYEQYF
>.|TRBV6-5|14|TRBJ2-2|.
TGTGCCAGCAGGCCTAATACTAGGAGCGGGGAGCTGTTTTTT
CASRPNTRSGELFF
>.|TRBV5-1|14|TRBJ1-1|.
TGCGCCAGCGTTCACTCCACCGGGGACACTGAAGCTTTCTTT
CASVHSTGDTEAFF
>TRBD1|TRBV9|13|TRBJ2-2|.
TGTGCCAGCAAGACAGGGGACACCGGGGAGCTGTTTTTT
CASKTGDTGELFF
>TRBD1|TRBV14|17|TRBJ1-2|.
TGTGCCAGCAGCCGAGAAACAGCCGGGACAGGGCCTAATGGCTACACCTTC
CASSRETAGTGPNGYTF
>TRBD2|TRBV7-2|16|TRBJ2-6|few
TGTGCCAGCAGAGCGGGAGGGAAGACTGGGGCCAACGTCCTGACTTTC
CASRAGGKTGANVLTF
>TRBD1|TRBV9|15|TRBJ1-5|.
TGTGCCAGCAGCGGAGGGACAGGGCTCGGACAGCCCCAGCATTTT
CASSGGTGLGQPQHF
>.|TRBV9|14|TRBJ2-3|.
TGTGCCAGCAGCGTCTCAGGAAGCACAGATACGCAGTATTTT
CASSVSGSTDTQYF
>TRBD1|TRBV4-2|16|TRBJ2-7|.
TGTGCCAGCAGCCAAGGTGAGGGGGCGCAGGTGTACGAGCAGTACTTC
CASSQGEGAQVYEQYF
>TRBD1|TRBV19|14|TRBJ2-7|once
TGTGCCAGCGCACAGGGGAGACCCTCCTACGAGCAGTACTTC
CASAQGRPSYEQYF
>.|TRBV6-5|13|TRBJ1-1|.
TGTGCCAGCAACCGACTGCCCGGGACTGAAGCTTTCTTT
CASNRLPGTEAFF
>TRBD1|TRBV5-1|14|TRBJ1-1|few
TGCGCCAGCAGCAACGGACAGGGAGCCTCTGAAGCTTTCTTT
CASSNGQGASEAFF
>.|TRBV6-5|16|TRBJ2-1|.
TGTGCCAGCAGTTACTCGATAACAGGGAAATACAATGAGCAGTTCTTC
CASSYSITGKYNEQFF
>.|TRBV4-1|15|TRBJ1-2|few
TGCGCCAGCAGCCAAGAAGGGCCGACAGTCTATGGCTACACCTTC
CASSQEGPTVYGYTF
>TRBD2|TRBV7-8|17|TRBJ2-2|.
TGTGCCAGCAGCTTATCCGGGACTAGCGGGAACACCGGGGAGCTGTTTTTT
CASSLSGTSGNTGELFF
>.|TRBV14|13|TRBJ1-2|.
TGTGCCAGCAGCCCGGGGAGTGACTATGGCTACACCTTC
CASSPGSDYGYTF
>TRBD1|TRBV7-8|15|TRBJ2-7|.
TGTGCCAGCAGCGACCCCGGGACAGGCTCCTACGAGCAGTACTTC
CASSDPGTGSYEQYF
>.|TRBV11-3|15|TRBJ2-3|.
TGTGCCAGCAGCGAAGGGAGCGGGCTCCCCACTACGCAGTATTTT
CASSEGSGLPTTQYF
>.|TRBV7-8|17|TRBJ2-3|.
TGTGCCAGCAGCCAGGCAGGGGGGACAGAGCTCACAGATACGCAGTATTTT
CASSQAGGTELTDTQYF
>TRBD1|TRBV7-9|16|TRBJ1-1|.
TGTGCCAGCAGCCATCTGGCAGGGGGCGGATTTACTGAAGCTTTCTTT
CASSHLAGGGFTEAFF
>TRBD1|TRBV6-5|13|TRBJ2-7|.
TGTGCCATCCGGTCGGACAGGGGGCTCGAGCAGTACTTC
CAIRSDRGLEQYF
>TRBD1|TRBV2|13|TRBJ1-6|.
TGTGCCAGCAGTGAAGCGTTGGGACAGCTCTGGTACTTT
CASSEALGQLWYF
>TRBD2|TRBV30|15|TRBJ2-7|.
TGTGCCTGGAGTGTACTAATAGCGGGGGTCTACGAGCAGTACTTC
CAWSVLIAGVYEQYF
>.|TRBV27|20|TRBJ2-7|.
TGTGCCAGCAGAACGAGATACACGACCCAGACAGTCTCTAGCTCCTACGAGCAGTACTTC
CASRTRYTTQTVSSSYEQYF
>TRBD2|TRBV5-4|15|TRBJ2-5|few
TGTGCCAGCACCTCGGGTAGCGGGGGTTACGAGACCCAGTACTTC
CASTSGSGGYETQYF
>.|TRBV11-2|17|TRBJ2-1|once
TGTGCCAGCAGCTTAACAGGTGTTGCGGGATTGGGAAATGAGCAGTTCTTC
CASSLTGVAGLGNEQFF
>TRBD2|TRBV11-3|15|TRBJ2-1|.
TGTGCCAGCACGGACGGGACTAGCGGTCTGGGTGAGCAGTTCTTC
CASTDGTSGLGEQFF
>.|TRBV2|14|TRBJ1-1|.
TGTGCCAGCAGTTACGGACACCAGAACACTGAAGCTTTCTTT
CASSYGHQNTEAFF
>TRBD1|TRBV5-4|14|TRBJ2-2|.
TGTGCCAGCAGCCTCGACAGGGTAGGCGGGGAGCTGTTTTTT
CASSLDRVGGELFF
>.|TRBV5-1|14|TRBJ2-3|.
TGCGCCAGCAGCTATCTAGAAGCTCCAGATACGCAGTATTTT
CASSYLEAPDTQYF
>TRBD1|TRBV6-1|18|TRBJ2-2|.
TGTGCCAGCAGTGAAGCGTTCGGCAGGGGGCGAGGCACCGGGGAGCTGTTTTTT
CASSEAFGRGRGTGELFF